The next 21 T cell receptor beta chains were all read from a single sample in a study of long-term antiretroviral therapy in people with HIV. immunoSEQ v3.0 was run at survey level. The protocol was immunoSEQ multiplex PCR, while the TCRdb copy is restricted to in-frame clones and leaves out a portion. The table records some 12,000 clones, more than 75% of them present only once. This specimen consisted of unsorted PBMCs, obtained 8 to 8.5 years after starting antiretroviral therapy. Receptors originate from a man in his fifties or sixties with HIV.

The chain links TRBV10-3 to TRBJ2-7; D possibly corresponds to TRBD1 (6 bases). The CDR3 length is 14 residues. The V and J ends lost 0 bases and 2 bases respectively, with 8 bases between them. The germline gives CDR1 ENHRY, CDR2 SYGVKD. Here the CDR3 reads CAISESTGPYEQYF. Here the CDR3 DNA reads TGTGCCATCAGTGAGTCGACAGGCCCCTACGAGCAGTACTTC.

This chain uses TRBV27 with TRBJ2-1, with 11 bases that match TRBD1. This CDR3 has 15 residues. The V gene end was trimmed by 4 bases and the J gene end by 8 bases; junction bases not matched to a gene: 7. CDR1 and CDR2 (germline): MNHEY, SMNVEV (reference sequence). The CDR3 sequence is CASSSWGQGVDEQFF. Here the CDR3 DNA reads TGTGCCAGCAGTTCTTGGGGACAGGGGGTCGATGAGCAGTTCTTC.

The rearrangement uses TRBV30 and TRBJ1-5; TRBD1 might be the D (5 bases). The germline V and J ends were trimmed by 0 bases and 4 bases, with 10 bases remaining between them. From germline, CDR1 is GTSNPN and CDR2 SVGIG (reference sequence). This CDR3 comprises 14 residues. The CDR3 bases are TGTGCCTGGAGTGTAGGGTGGGGGAATCAGCCCCAGCATTTT. Amino acid sequence: CAWSVGWGNQPQHF.

V is TRBV4-1 and J is TRBJ2-7; TRBD1 aligns across 8 bases. Germline V gene sequence: CDR1 MGHRA, CDR2 YSYEKL. This CDR3 region has 15 residues. Trimming took 5 bases from V and 4 from J; bases not matched to a gene: 10. CDR3 residues: CASSSGQGYLYEQYF. CDR3 bases: TGCGCCAGCAGCTCAGGACAGGGTTACCTGTACGAGCAGTACTTC.

A single count supports this clone. The chain combines TRBV6-1 with TRBJ1-1, with D tentatively TRBD1 (5 bases). Per germline, CDR1 MNHNS and CDR2 SASEGT. Trimming pared 5 bases from V and 0 bases from J, leaving 10 bases between. This CDR3 contains 14 residues. Here the CDR3 reads CASSPDMLNTEAFF. CDR3 nucleotide sequence: TGTGCCAGCAGTCCGGACATGCTGAACACTGAAGCTTTCTTT.

CDR3 DNA: TGTGCCAGTTATTCGGGCTTGTTTAGCTCCTACAATGAGCAGTTCTTC. Its protein product is CASYSGLFSSYNEQFF. The chain joins TRBV27 to TRBJ2-1; unclear D gene. The V end lost 9 bases, the J end lost 0 bases, and 18 bases lay between the germline ends. This CDR3 has 16 residues. Per the germline V gene, CDR1 is MNHEY and CDR2 is SMNVEV (reference sequence).

V and J are TRBV11-1 and TRBJ1-1, with D tentatively TRBD1 (6 bases). The CDR3 has 13 residues. The germline gives CDR1 SGHAT, CDR2 FQDESV (reference sequence). V was trimmed by 2 bases and J by 5 bases, leaving 9 bases between them. CDR3 residues: CASSLWRGTEAFF. CDR3 coding DNA: TGTGCCAGCAGCTTATGGAGGGGGACTGAAGCTTTCTTT. Filled out from reference TRBV11-1 and TRBJ1-1, the complete variable domain reads EAEVAQSPRYKITEKSQAVAFWCDPISGHATLYWYRQILGQGPELLVQFQDESVVDDSQLPKDRFSAERLKGVDSTLKIQPAELGDSAMYLCASSLWRGTEAFFGQGTRLTVV.

This clone appeared a single time. The chain carries TRBV7-8 and TRBJ2-7; TRBD1 matches at 7 bases. CDR3 length: 16 amino acids. CDR1 is SGHVS and CDR2 is FQNEAQ in the germline V gene. J gave up 0 bases and V 5 bases, and 10 bases lay outside the gene matches. CDR3 sequence reads: CASSLPQDRPSYEQYF. The DNA for the CDR3 is TGTGCCAGCAGCCTTCCCCAGGACAGGCCCTCCTACGAGCAGTACTTC.

The chain combines TRBV27 with TRBJ1-1; no definite D call. The germline V gene has CDR1 MNHEY and CDR2 SMNVEV (reference sequence). The ends were cut back, 3 bases at V and 3 bases at J, with 11 bases in the middle. The CDR3 has 14 amino acids. Here the CDR3 DNA reads TGTGCCAGCAGTTTTCGGCCTACCTACACTGAAGCTTTCTTT. Protein: CASSFRPTYTEAFF.

This clone is a singleton in its sample. The chain uses TRBV6-1 and TRBJ2-3; TRBD1 or TRBD2 may be the D gene (5 bases each). CDR3 size: 17 residues. CDR1 and CDR2 from the germline V gene are MNHNS and SASEGT. V dropped 2 bases and J dropped 0 bases, with 15 bases sitting between them. CDR3 nucleotides: TGTGCCAGCAGTGAAAGGGACGCGAGGGCTAGCACAGATACGCAGTATTTT. Protein product: CASSERDARASTDTQYF.

CDR3 nucleotide sequence: TGTGCCAGCAGCGCCACTAGCGGGGGACCCCGCACAGATACGCAGTATTTT. Translated, it gives CASSATSGGPRTDTQYF. The chain joins TRBV9 to TRBJ2-3; TRBD2 matches at 11 bases. J gave up 1 base and V 3 bases, and 7 bases lay outside the gene matches. CDR1 SGDLS and CDR2 YYNGEE come from the germline V gene. The length of the CDR3 is 17 residues.

This clone occurred once. V usage is TRBV7-6 and J usage is TRBJ2-5, with TRBD1 identical over 11 bases. CDR1 is SGHVS and CDR2 is FNYEAQ in the germline V gene. The ends lost 4 bases at V and 5 bases at J; junction bases unmatched: 6. This CDR3 has 15 residues. DNA for the CDR3: TGTGCCAGCAGCTCCGGACAGGGGGCAAGGGAGACCCAGTACTTC. The encoded protein is CASSSGQGARETQYF. Looking up the rest from reference TRBV7-6 and TRBJ2-5 gives the full variable domain: GAGVSQSPRYKVTKRGQDVALRCDPISGHVSLYWYRQALGQGPEFLTYFNYEAQQDKSGLPNDRFSAERPEGSISTLTIQRTEQRDSAMYRCASSSGQGARETQYFGPGTRLLVL.

V is TRBV9 and J is TRBJ2-4, with TRBD2 identical over 7 bases. The ends lost 0 bases at V and 10 bases at J; junction bases unmatched: 4. This CDR3 is built from 13 residues. CDR1 and CDR2 from the germline V gene are SGDLS and YYNGEE. CDR3 amino acids: CASSVEWEGIQYF. The DNA for the CDR3 is TGTGCCAGCAGCGTAGAGTGGGAGGGAATTCAGTACTTC.

In DNA, the CDR3 is TGTGCCAGTAGTATCGACGCTTCCAACGAGCAGTACTTC. Translation gives CASSIDASNEQYF. J is TRBJ2-7 and V is TRBV19; D gene uncertain. The CDR3 spans 13 residues. Per germline, CDR1 LNHDA and CDR2 SQIVND (reference sequence). Trimming took 3 bases from V and 5 from J, leaving 11 bases between them.

J is TRBJ1-1 and V is TRBV19, with TRBD1 identical over 7 bases. The CDR3 loop spans 16 amino acids. CDR1 and CDR2 from the germline V gene are LNHDA and SQIVND (reference sequence). The V and J ends lost 6 bases and 0 bases, in that order; junction bases with no gene match: 10. The CDR3, as DNA: TGTGCCAGTAGCGCGGGGGACAGCTTTTTGAACACTGAAGCTTTCTTT. Residues: CASSAGDSFLNTEAFF. The full variable domain, its missing parts supplied by reference TRBV19 and TRBJ1-1, is DGGITQSPKYLFRKEGQNVTLSCEQNLNHDAMYWYRQDPGQGLRLIYYSQIVNDFQKGDIAEGYSVSREKKESFPLTVTSAQKNPTAFYLCASSAGDSFLNTEAFFGQGTRLTVV.

This clone was counted between two and nine times. This chain uses TRBV15 with TRBJ2-6; 9 nucleotides align to TRBD1. CDR3 length: 17 residues. V shed 5 bases and J 0 bases; nucleotides not matched to a gene: 5. Germline CDR1 and CDR2: LNHNV and YYDKDF (reference sequence). Here the CDR3 reads CATSQGQGSSGANVLTF. As DNA, the CDR3 is TGTGCCACCAGCCAAGGACAGGGGAGCTCTGGGGCCAACGTCCTGACTTTC.

The chain joins TRBV30 to TRBJ2-2; the D gene could be TRBD1 or TRBD2 (6 bases each). CDR3 size: 16 residues. The germline V gene encodes CDR1 GTSNPN and CDR2 SVGIG (reference sequence). Trimming removed 0 bases at V and 4 bases at J, with 15 bases between. CDR3 DNA: TGTGCCTGGAGTGTCGGGTATGGGGGGCTCACCGGGGAGCTGTTTTTT. It translates to CAWSVGYGGLTGELFF. Drawing the rest from reference TRBV30 and TRBJ2-2, the complete variable domain is SQTIHQWPATLVQPVGSPLSLECTVEGTSNPNLYWYRQAAGRGLQLLFYSVGIGQISSEVPQNLSASRPQDRQFILSSKKLLLSDSGFYLCAWSVGYGGLTGELFFGEGSRLTVL.

The chain uses TRBV9 and TRBJ2-3, with 7 bases matching TRBD2. CDR3 size: 16 residues. The V gene end was trimmed by 3 bases and the J gene end by 7 bases; junction bases not matched to a gene: 14. CDR1 is SGDLS, CDR2 YYNGEE, per germline. The CDR3 loop reads CASSGPRAGDPHTQYF. CDR3 coding DNA: TGTGCCAGCAGCGGCCCTAGGGCGGGGGACCCCCATACGCAGTATTTT.

This clone was counted a few times. The chain links TRBV19 to TRBJ1-2; the D is unclear. V shed 0 bases and J shed 4 bases, with 12 bases lying between them. Germline CDR1 LNHDA, CDR2 SQIVND (reference sequence). This CDR3 has 15 amino acids. This chain's CDR3 is CASSIDPGEVYGYTF. CDR3 in DNA: TGTGCCAGTAGTATAGACCCAGGAGAAGTCTATGGCTACACCTTC.

The chain carries TRBV5-6 and TRBJ2-1; D assignment may be TRBD1 or TRBD2 (5 bases each). CDR3 size: 16 residues. V lost 0 bases to trimming and J lost 2 bases, with 12 bases between them. Germline CDR1 SGHDT, CDR2 YYEEEE. The CDR3 is CASSLGALGPYNEQFF. The DNA of the CDR3 is TGTGCCAGCAGCTTGGGGGCCCTGGGACCCTACAATGAGCAGTTCTTC.

The chain combines TRBV12-5 with TRBJ2-2, with no clear D. The V end was cut by 7 bases, the J end by 3 bases, with 12 bases between. There are 14 residues in the CDR3. In germline, CDR1 is LGHNT, CDR2 FRNRAP. The CDR3 here is CASASGTYTGELFF. The CDR3 DNA sequence: TGTGCTAGTGCTTCGGGCACTTACACCGGGGAGCTGTTTTTT.